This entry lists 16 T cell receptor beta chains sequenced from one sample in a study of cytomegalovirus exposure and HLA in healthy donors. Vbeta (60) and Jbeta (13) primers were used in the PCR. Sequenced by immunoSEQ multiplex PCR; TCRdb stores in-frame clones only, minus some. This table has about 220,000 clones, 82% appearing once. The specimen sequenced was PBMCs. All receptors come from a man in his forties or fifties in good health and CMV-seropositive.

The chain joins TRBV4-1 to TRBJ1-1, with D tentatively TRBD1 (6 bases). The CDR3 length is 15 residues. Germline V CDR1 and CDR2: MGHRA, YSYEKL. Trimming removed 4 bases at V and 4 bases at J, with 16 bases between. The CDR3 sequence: CASSLPSGRGTEAFF. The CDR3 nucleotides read TGCGCCAGCAGCCTCCCCTCAGGCAGGGGCACTGAAGCTTTCTTT.

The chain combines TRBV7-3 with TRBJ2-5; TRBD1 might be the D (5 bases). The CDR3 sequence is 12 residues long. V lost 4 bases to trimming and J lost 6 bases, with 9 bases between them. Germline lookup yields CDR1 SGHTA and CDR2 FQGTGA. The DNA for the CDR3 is TGTGCCAGCAGCTCGGACATGAAGACCCAGTACTTC. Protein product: CASSSDMKTQYF. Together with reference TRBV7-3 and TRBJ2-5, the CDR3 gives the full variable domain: GAGVSQTPSNKVTEKGKYVELRCDPISGHTALYWYRQSLGQGPEFLIYFQGTGAADDSGLPNDRFFAVRPEGSVSTLKIQRTERGDSAVYLCASSSDMKTQYFGPGTRLLVL.

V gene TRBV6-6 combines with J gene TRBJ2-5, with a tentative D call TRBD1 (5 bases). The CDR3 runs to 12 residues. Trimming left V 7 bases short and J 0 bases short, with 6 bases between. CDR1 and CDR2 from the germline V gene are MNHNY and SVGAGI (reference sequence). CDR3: CASNRYQETQYF. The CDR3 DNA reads TGTGCCAGCAACAGGTACCAAGAGACCCAGTACTTC.

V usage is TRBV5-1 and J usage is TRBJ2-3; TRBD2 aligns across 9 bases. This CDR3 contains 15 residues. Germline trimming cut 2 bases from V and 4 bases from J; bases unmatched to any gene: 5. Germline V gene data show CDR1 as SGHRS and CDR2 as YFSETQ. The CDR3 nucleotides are TGCGCCAGCAGCTTAGCGGGAGGTCCCCCAGATACGCAGTATTTT. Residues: CASSLAGGPPDTQYF.

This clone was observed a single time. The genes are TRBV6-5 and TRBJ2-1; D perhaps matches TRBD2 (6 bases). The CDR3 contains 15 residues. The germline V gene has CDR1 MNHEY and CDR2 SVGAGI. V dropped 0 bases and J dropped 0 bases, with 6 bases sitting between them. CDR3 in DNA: TGTGCCAGCAGTTACTCGGGGGGCTCCTACAATGAGCAGTTCTTC. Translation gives CASSYSGGSYNEQFF.

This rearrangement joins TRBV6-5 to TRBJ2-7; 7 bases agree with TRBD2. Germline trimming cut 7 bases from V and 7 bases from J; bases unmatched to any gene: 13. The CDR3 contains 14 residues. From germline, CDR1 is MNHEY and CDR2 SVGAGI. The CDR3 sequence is CASTYSGSPGEQYF. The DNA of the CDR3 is TGTGCCAGCACCTATAGCGGGTCCCCTGGGGAGCAGTACTTC.

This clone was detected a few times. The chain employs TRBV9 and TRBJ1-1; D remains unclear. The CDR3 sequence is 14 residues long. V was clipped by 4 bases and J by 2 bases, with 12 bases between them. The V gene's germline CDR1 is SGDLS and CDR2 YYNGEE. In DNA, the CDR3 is TGTGCCAGCAGCCCCCAGGTGGGTAACACTGAAGCTTTCTTT. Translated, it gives CASSPQVGNTEAFF.

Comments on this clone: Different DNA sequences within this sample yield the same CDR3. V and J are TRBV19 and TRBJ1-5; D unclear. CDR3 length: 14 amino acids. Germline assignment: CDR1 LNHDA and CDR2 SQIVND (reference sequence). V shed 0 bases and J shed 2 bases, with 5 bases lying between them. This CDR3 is CASSIEGGNQPQHF. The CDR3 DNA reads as TGTGCCAGTAGTATAGAGGGCGGCAATCAGCCCCAGCATTTT.

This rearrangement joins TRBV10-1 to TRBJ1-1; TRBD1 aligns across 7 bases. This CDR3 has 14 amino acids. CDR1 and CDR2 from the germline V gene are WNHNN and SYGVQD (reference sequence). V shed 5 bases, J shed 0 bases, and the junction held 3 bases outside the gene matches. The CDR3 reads CASSPGTVNTEAFF. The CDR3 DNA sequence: TGCGCCAGCAGTCCGGGGACAGTGAACACTGAAGCTTTCTTT.

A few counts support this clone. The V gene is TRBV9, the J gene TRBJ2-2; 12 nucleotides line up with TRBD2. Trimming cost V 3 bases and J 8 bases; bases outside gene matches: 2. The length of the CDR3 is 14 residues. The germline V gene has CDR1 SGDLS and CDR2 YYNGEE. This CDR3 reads CASSGLAGVGELFF. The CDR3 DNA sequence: TGTGCCAGCAGCGGACTAGCGGGAGTGGGGGAGCTGTTTTTT.

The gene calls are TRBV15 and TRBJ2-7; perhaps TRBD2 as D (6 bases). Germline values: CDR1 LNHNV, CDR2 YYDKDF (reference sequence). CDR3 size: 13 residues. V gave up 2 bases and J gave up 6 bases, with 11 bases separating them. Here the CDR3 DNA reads TGTGCCACCAGCAGACCTCAGGGAGGCGAGCAGTACGTC. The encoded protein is CATSRPQGGEQYV.

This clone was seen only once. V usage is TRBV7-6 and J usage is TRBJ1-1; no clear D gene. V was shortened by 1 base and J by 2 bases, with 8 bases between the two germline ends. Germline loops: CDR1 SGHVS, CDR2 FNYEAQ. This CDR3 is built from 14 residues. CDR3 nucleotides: TGTGCCAGCAGCTTAGACAGAAAAAACACTGAAGCTTTCTTT. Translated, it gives CASSLDRKNTEAFF.

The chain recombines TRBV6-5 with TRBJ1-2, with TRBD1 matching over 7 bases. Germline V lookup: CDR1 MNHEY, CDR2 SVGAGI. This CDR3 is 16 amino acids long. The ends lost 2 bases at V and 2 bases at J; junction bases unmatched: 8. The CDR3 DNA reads TGTGCCAGCAGTTACCAATCGACAGGGACCAACTATGGCTACACCTTC. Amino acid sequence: CASSYQSTGTNYGYTF.

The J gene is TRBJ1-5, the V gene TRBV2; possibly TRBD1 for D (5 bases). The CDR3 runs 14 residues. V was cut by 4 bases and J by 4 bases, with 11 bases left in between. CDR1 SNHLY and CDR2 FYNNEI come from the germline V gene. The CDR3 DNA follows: TGTGCCAGCAGTGTTACAGGTTTTAATCAGCCCCAGCATTTT. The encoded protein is CASSVTGFNQPQHF.

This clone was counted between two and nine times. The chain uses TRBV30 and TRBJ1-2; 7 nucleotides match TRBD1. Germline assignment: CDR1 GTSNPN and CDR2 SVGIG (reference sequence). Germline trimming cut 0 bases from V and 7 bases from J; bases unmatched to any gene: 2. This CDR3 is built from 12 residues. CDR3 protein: CAWSVYRGGYTF. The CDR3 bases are TGTGCCTGGAGTGTATACAGGGGTGGCTACACCTTC.

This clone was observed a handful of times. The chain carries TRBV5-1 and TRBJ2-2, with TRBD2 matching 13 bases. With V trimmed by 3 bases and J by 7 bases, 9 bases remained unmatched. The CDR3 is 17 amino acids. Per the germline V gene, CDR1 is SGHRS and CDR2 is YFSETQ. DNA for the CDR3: TGCGCCAGCAGCTCGGTACTAGCGGGAGGGCTCGGCGGGGAGCTGTTTTTT. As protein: CASSSVLAGGLGGELFF.